The next 30 T cell receptor beta chains were all read from a single sample in a study of regulatory T cells in long-lasting Graves disease. iRepertoire HTBI primers and Arm-PCR of CDR3 regions built TCR beta libraries. MiXCR, applied by TCRdb to the multiplex PCR reads, yields one record per CDR3 protein. This repertoire shows about 420,000 distinct CDR3 sequences, about a sixth found once; its top ten account for about 25%. Time point of the sample: newly diagnosed GD, antithyroid drugs for less than 3 months. PBMC RNA was the source of the TCR library. In addition, the sample was reused for a study of T cells in Graves' hyperthyroidism and ophthalmopathy.

The input for sequencing was peripheral blood mononuclear cells (PBMCs), taken at new diagnosis, from a patient treated with antithyroid drugs. All receptors come from a woman aged 18-30 years with Graves disease.

This sequence joins TRBV7-9 and TRBJ2-2, with 11 bases lining up with TRBD1. This CDR3 is 14 amino acids long. V gave up 6 bases and J gave up 6 bases; unmatched junction bases: 3. CDR1 and CDR2 (germline): SEHNR, FQNEAQ (reference sequence). CDR3 nucleotides: TGTGCCAGCAGTTCGGGACAGGGGGCCGGGGAGCTGTTTTTT. Its translation is CASSSGQGAGELFF.

CDR3 sequence (DNA): TGTGCCAGCAGTTACTCTTACAAGAAAGAGACCCAGTACTTC. Translated: CASSYSYKKETQYF. V usage is TRBV6-2 or TRBV6-3 and J usage is TRBJ2-5, with unresolved D. Trimming cost V 0 bases and J 3 bases, with 8 bases left between them. The germline V gene has CDR1 MNHEY and CDR2 SVGEGT. CDR3 length: 14 residues.

This clonotype was recorded a few times. This chain links TRBV10-3 with TRBJ1-1, with D uncertain. V lost 2 bases, J lost 3 bases, and 13 bases lay in between. The germline V gene encodes CDR1 ENHRY and CDR2 SYGVKD. The CDR3 covers 15 residues. The CDR3 DNA reads TGTGCCATCAGTGAGCTCGGGGAGGGCCACACTGAAGCTTTCTTT. Protein sequence: CAISELGEGHTEAFF.

In this sample, this clonotype turned up many times. This chain uses TRBV7-9 with TRBJ2-2, with 11 bases lining up with TRBD2. The V segment lost 6 bases and the J segment 5 bases; nucleotides outside the gene matches: 5. Per the germline V gene, CDR1 is SEHNR and CDR2 is FQNEAQ (reference sequence). CDR3 length: 15 residues. For the CDR3, the DNA is TGTGCCAGCAGTTTATTAGCGGGAGGGACCGGGGAGCTGTTTTTT. This gives the protein CASSLLAGGTGELFF.

This clonotype was counted ten times or more. The chain combines TRBV7-3 with TRBJ1-1; D gene ambiguous. From germline, CDR1 is SGHTA and CDR2 FQGTGA. V was trimmed by 2 bases and J by 5 bases, leaving 12 bases between them. The CDR3 has 14 amino acids. CDR3 in amino acids: CASSLGLTGTEAFF. DNA of the CDR3: TGTGCCAGCAGCTTAGGACTAACGGGTACTGAAGCTTTCTTT.

This clonotype was recorded many times. The junction departs from the called germline gene at one end, perhaps through a read error. The genes are TRBV7-7 and TRBJ2-7, with 7 bases identical to TRBD1. The CDR3 is made up of 15 amino acids. CDR1 SSHAT and CDR2 FNYEAQ come from the germline V gene (reference sequence). The CDR3 coding sequence is TGTGCTAGCAGCTTAGGATTGCGGCAGGGGGAAGAGCAGTACTTC. It translates to CASSLGLRQGEEQYF.

The chain joins TRBV28 to TRBJ2-2, with 14 bases lining up with TRBD2. Germline CDR1 reads MDHEN; CDR2 reads SYDVKM. The J segment lost 5 bases and the V segment lost 6 bases, leaving 14 bases of the junction unmatched. The CDR3 contains 19 residues. The CDR3, as DNA: TGTGCCAGCAGATCATCGGCCGGACTAGCGGGAGGTCGGACCGGGGAGCTGTTTTTT. It codes for CASRSSAGLAGGRTGELFF.

The gene calls are TRBV27 and TRBJ2-2; a weak D match, TRBD1 (6 bases). The CDR3 is made up of 16 amino acids. Germline CDR1 MNHEY, CDR2 SMNVEV (reference sequence). The V and J ends lost 0 bases and 6 bases respectively, with 14 bases between them. The DNA for the CDR3 is TGTGCCAGCAGTTTATCGTCGGCGCCAGGGGCCGGGGAGCTGTTTTTT. Translated: CASSLSSAPGAGELFF.

The V and J genes are TRBV3-1 and TRBJ2-7, with D unresolved. The length of the CDR3 is 14 residues. Trimming took off 3 bases at V and 1 base at J, with 10 bases between the two ends. Per germline, CDR1 LGHDT and CDR2 YNNKEL (reference sequence). DNA of the CDR3: TGTGCCAGCAGCCATCACCCGCAGTCCTACGAGCAGTACTTC. This codes for CASSHHPQSYEQYF.

Many counts were recorded for this clonotype. This sequence joins TRBV20-1 and TRBJ2-1; the match to TRBD2 covers 16 bases. The CDR3 runs to 16 residues. Germline loops: CDR1 DFQATT, CDR2 SNEGSKA (reference sequence). The V gene end was trimmed by 8 bases and the J gene end by 8 bases; junction bases not matched to a gene: 12. The CDR3 region has the DNA TGCAGTTCTCCTGGGGGACTAGCGGGAGGGCCCCATGAGCAGTTCTTC. This sequence encodes CSSPGGLAGGPHEQFF.

This clonotype has a handful of counts. J is TRBJ2-7 and V is TRBV6-5; possible D gene TRBD1, 6 bases. CDR1 is MNHEY, CDR2 SVGAGI, per germline. The CDR3 consists of 16 residues. With 2 bases removed from V and 0 bases from J, the gap between germline ends came to 14 bases. CDR3 DNA: TGTGCCAGCAGTTACATTGGACAGCTAAACTCCTACGAGCAGTACTTC. The encoded protein is CASSYIGQLNSYEQYF.

With regard to this clonotype: Since a much larger clone is just one base distant, this may be a read error. The V and J genes are TRBV11-2 and TRBJ2-1, with 9 bases fitting TRBD2. Germline CDR1 and CDR2: SGHAT and FQNNGV. This CDR3 comprises 15 residues. For the CDR3, the DNA is TGTGCCGGCAGTTCCCGAGCGGGAGGTGACAATGAGCAGTTCTTC. As protein: CAGSSRAGGDNEQFF.

This chain links TRBV20-1 with TRBJ2-2, with D maybe TRBD2 (6 bases). V gave up 3 bases and J gave up 5 bases, with 16 bases separating them. In germline, CDR1 is DFQATT, CDR2 SNEGSKA (reference sequence). The length of the CDR3 is 15 residues. The CDR3 sequence is CSARALDLATGELFF. In DNA, the CDR3 is TGCAGTGCTAGGGCCCTTGATCTAGCGACCGGGGAGCTGTTTTTT.

Only a few counts were recorded for this clonotype. This rearrangement joins TRBV6-1 to TRBJ2-2; D may be TRBD1 (8 bases). This CDR3 is built from 14 residues. Trimming removed 10 bases at V and 3 bases at J, with 15 bases between. The germline V gene encodes CDR1 MNHNS and CDR2 SASEGT. CDR3 nucleotides: TGTGCCACACAGGGGGGAGGGGACACCGGGGAGCTGTTTTTT. Translated: CATQGGGDTGELFF.

This clonotype was seen repeatedly, ten times or more. The chain is built from TRBV3-1 and TRBJ1-6; unclear D gene. Germline CDR1 reads LGHDT; CDR2 reads YNNKEL (reference sequence). There are 16 residues in the CDR3. V lost 0 bases, J lost 7 bases, and 13 bases lay in between. This CDR3 is CASSQEFRNDNSPLHF. CDR3 bases: TGTGCCAGCAGCCAAGAATTCCGCAACGACAATTCACCCCTCCACTTT.

This clonotype was recorded at least ten times. The chain combines TRBV27 with TRBJ2-7, with D perhaps TRBD1 (6 bases). The CDR3 consists of 13 residues. Per the germline V gene, CDR1 is MNHEY and CDR2 is SMNVEV (reference sequence). The V and J ends lost 2 bases and 6 bases respectively, with 11 bases between them. The CDR3 region has the DNA TGTGCCAGCAGTTTACAGGGGCTAACCGAGCAGTACTTC. It is translated as CASSLQGLTEQYF.

The rearrangement joins TRBV5-1 to TRBJ2-1, with 10 bases matching TRBD2. Germline values: CDR1 SGHRS, CDR2 YFSETQ. After removal of 2 bases from V and 6 bases from J, the junction contained 14 bases not matched to a gene. The CDR3 consists of 18 residues. This CDR3 reads CASSFRIAGGGFFNEQFF. The CDR3 DNA reads TGCGCCAGCAGCTTCCGTATAGCGGGAGGTGGATTTTTCAATGAGCAGTTCTTC.

Regarding this clonotype: A single base is all that separates this from a far larger clone, so a read error is likely. This chain connects TRBV11-3 to TRBJ2-1; 7 bases align to TRBD2. CDR3 size: 15 residues. CDR1 SGHNT and CDR2 YENEEA come from the germline V gene. The V segment lost 2 bases and the J segment 13 bases; nucleotides outside the gene matches: 14. CDR3 nucleotide sequence: TGTGCCAGCAGCTTATCGGCGGGAGCGCAAGAGACCCAGTTCTTC. It encodes CASSLSAGAQETQFF.

This clonotype was detected a few times. This chain connects TRBV27 to TRBJ2-2; 8 positions match TRBD2. The CDR3 runs to 17 residues. Germline CDR1 is MNHEY and CDR2 is SMNVEV (reference sequence). The ends lost 3 bases at V and 4 bases at J; junction bases unmatched: 10. CDR3 nucleotides: TGTGCCAGCAGTTTTTTCGTTTCGGGAGGGGGCACCGGGGAGCTGTTTTTT. This codes for CASSFFVSGGGTGELFF.

This clonotype was observed a single time. A much more abundant neighbour one base away suggests this may be a read error. V usage is TRBV6-2 or TRBV6-3 and J usage is TRBJ2-7; D possibly corresponds to TRBD2 (6 bases). The V and J ends lost 0 bases and 2 bases respectively, with 20 bases between them. The CDR3 has 18 amino acids. Per the germline V gene, CDR1 is MNHEY and CDR2 is SVGEGT. The CDR3 loop is CASSYSPSGTQVPYEQYF. CDR3 bases: TGTGCCAGCAGTTACTCACCCTCCGGGACTCAAGTCCCCTACGAGCAGTACTTC.

This clonotype was picked up many times. The chain couples TRBV30 to TRBJ1-1, with D possibly being TRBD1 (5 bases). Trimming stripped 0 bases from V and 8 bases from J, with 7 bases between. The length of the CDR3 is 11 residues. The germline V gene encodes CDR1 GTSNPN and CDR2 SVGIG (reference sequence). CDR3 sequence reads: CAWSVQVEAFF. The CDR3 nucleotides read TGTGCCTGGAGTGTACAGGTAGAAGCTTTCTTT.

Remarks on this clonotype: A much larger clone lies one base from this, so it may be a read error. The chain uses TRBV2 and TRBJ2-1, with 10 bases identical to TRBD2. Per germline, CDR1 SNHLY and CDR2 FYNNEI. This CDR3 comprises 12 residues. This chain's CDR3 is CPNRAGGNEQFF. The CDR3 DNA reads TGTCCCAACCGAGCGGGAGGGAATGAGCAGTTCTTC.

The gene calls are TRBV5-1 and TRBJ2-7; 9 nucleotides align to TRBD1. Looked up from germline, CDR1 is SGHRS and CDR2 is YFSETQ. The ends lost 4 bases at V and 0 bases at J; junction bases unmatched: 11. The CDR3 runs 17 residues. The CDR3, as DNA: TGCGCCAGCAGCCCGGGACAGGGCGGTGGGGCCTCCTACGAGCAGTACTTC. It encodes CASSPGQGGGASYEQYF.

Concerning this clonotype itself: One junction end does not reproduce the germline sequence, and a read error may be involved. The chain links TRBV28 to TRBJ2-5; D call uncertain. Germline values: CDR1 MDHEN, CDR2 SYDVKM. The CDR3 is 19 residues long. CDR3 bases: TGTACCAGCACATCTCTTGGACGGGCAAGTCCCGGGTCCTACAATGAGCAGTACTTC. Protein sequence: CTSTSLGRASPGSYNEQYF.

The chain links TRBV9 to TRBJ2-3; no definite D call. The length of the CDR3 is 15 residues. The germline CDR1 and CDR2 sequences are SGDLS and YYNGEE. V gave up 0 bases and J gave up 1 base, with 9 bases separating them. CDR3: CASSVEGEGTDTQYF. In nucleotides, the CDR3 is TGTGCCAGCAGCGTAGAAGGAGAAGGCACAGATACGCAGTATTTT.

This clonotype has at least ten counts. This chain joins TRBV28 and TRBJ2-1; D gene ambiguous. Trimming took off 3 bases at V and 0 bases at J, with 12 bases between the two ends. From germline, CDR1 is MDHEN and CDR2 SYDVKM. The CDR3 length is 16 residues. The CDR3, as DNA: TGTGCCAGCAGTTTTTCAGGCCTCAGCTCCTACAATGAGCAGTTCTTC. Its protein product is CASSFSGLSSYNEQFF.

As to this clonotype: This may arise from a read error, as a much more abundant clone is one base away. This CDR3 fails to terminate in the conserved phenylalanine or tryptophan, so it likely reflects a read error. V usage is TRBV7-3 and J usage is TRBJ2-1, with no clear D. The CDR3 contains 15 residues. Germline V gene lookup returns CDR1 SGHTA and CDR2 FQGTGA. V was cut by 1 base and J by 7 bases, with 14 bases left in between. The CDR3 sequence is CASSLNSDRLNEQFS. CDR3 DNA sequence: TGTGCCAGCAGCTTAAACAGCGATAGGTTAAATGAGCAGTTCTCC.

This clonotype appeared a few times. The junction does not match germline at one end; this may be a read error. This chain connects TRBV6-2 or TRBV6-3 to TRBJ2-5; possible D gene TRBD2, 6 bases. This CDR3 has 14 amino acids. CDR1 and CDR2 from the germline V gene are MNHEY and SVGEGT. In DNA form, the CDR3 reads TGTACCAGCAGCCTCGGGAGCCGCCAAGAGACCCAGTACTTC. It encodes CTSSLGSRQETQYF.

This clonotype appeared a few times. The rearrangement links TRBV19 to TRBJ2-7, with D perhaps matching TRBD2 (6 bases). V lost 9 bases and J lost 3, with 15 bases in between. Germline loops: CDR1 LNHDA, CDR2 SQIVND (reference sequence). This CDR3 comprises 13 residues. The CDR3 here is CASQAGPNYEQYF. In nucleotides, the CDR3 is TGTGCCAGCCAGGCGGGACCTAACTACGAGCAGTACTTC.

The chain combines TRBV5-4 with TRBJ1-1; 8 bases are shared with TRBD1. This CDR3 contains 15 residues. V lost 2 bases to trimming and J lost 6 bases; unmatched junction nucleotides: 9. Germline V gene data show CDR1 as SGHNT and CDR2 as YYREEE (reference sequence). The CDR3 DNA sequence: TGTGCCAGCAGCTTTAATTCCAGACAGGGGCCTGAAGCTTTCTTT. Encoded protein: CASSFNSRQGPEAFF.